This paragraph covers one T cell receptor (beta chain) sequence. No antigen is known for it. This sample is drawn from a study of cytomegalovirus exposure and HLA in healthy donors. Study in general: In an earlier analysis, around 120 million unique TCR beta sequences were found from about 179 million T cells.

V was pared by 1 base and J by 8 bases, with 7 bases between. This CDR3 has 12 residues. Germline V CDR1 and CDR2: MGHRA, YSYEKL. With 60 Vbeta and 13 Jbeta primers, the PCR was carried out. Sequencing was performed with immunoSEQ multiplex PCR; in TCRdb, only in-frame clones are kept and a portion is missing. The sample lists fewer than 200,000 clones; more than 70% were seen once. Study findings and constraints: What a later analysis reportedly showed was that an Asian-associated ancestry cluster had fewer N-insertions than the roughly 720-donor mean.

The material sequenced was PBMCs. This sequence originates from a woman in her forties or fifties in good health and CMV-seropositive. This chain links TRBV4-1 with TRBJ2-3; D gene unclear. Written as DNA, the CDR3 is TGCGCCAGCAGCCAAGTGTTAGCTACGCAGTATTTT. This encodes CASSQVLATQYF.